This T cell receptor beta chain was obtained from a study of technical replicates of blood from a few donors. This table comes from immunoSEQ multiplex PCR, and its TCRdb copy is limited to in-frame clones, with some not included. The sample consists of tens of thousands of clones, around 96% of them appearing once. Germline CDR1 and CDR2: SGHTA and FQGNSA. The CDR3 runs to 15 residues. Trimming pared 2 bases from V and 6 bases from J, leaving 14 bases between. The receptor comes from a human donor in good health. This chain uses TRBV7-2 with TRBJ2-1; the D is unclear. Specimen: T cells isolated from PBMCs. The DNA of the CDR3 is TGTGCCAGCAGCTTATATTATCGTCGAGTCAATGAGCAGTTCTTC. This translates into CASSLYYRRVNEQFF. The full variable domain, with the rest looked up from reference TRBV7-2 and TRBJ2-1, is GAGVSQSPSNKVTEKGKDVELRCDPISGHTALYWYRQSLGQGLEFLIYFQGNSAPDKSGLPSDRFSAERTGGSVSTLTIQRTQQEDSAVYLCASSLYYRRVNEQFFGPGTRLTVL.